Described below is a single T cell receptor beta chain sequence and its context. The protocol was immunoSEQ multiplex PCR, while the TCRdb copy is restricted to in-frame clones and leaves out a portion. The table records 240,000 or so clones, about 81% of them present only once. The entry originates in a study of blood T cell repertoires in COVID-19. The wider study: The United States, Italy and Spain provided the acute and convalescent COVID-19 samples.

CDR3 length equals 14 residues. The germline CDR1 and CDR2 sequences are SGHTA and FQGTGA. V was clipped by 2 bases and J by 1 base, with 8 bases between them. This chain links TRBV7-3 with TRBJ1-1; tentatively, D is TRBD1 (5 bases). The clonotype comes from a woman in her sixties with active or convalescent COVID-19. Sequenced sample: peripheral blood. This CDR3 is CASSLYQGNTEAFF. As DNA, the CDR3 is TGTGCCAGCAGCTTATACCAGGGGAACACTGAAGCTTTCTTT. The full variable domain, its missing parts supplied by reference TRBV7-3 and TRBJ1-1, is GAGVSQTPSNKVTEKGKYVELRCDPISGHTALYWYRQSLGQGPEFLIYFQGTGAADDSGLPNDRFFAVRPEGSVSTLKIQRTERGDSAVYLCASSLYQGNTEAFFGQGTRLTVV.